The T cell receptor beta chain under discussion was sequenced for a study of blood T cell repertoires in COVID-19. Study summary: Some COVID-19 samples were acute and others convalescent; all came from the United States, Italy and Spain. The cDNA or gDNA used as material had been derived from T cells, B-cell-depleted T cells, or PBMCs.

TCRdb keeps only in-frame clones here, not all; method: immunoSEQ multiplex PCR. The sample lists about 36,000 clones; approximately 80% were seen once. V lost 0 bases, J lost 8 bases, and 16 bases lay in between. CDR1 is LGHNA, CDR2 YSLEER, per germline. The CDR3 runs to 16 residues. The chain carries TRBV4-3 and TRBJ1-4; TRBD1 is a possible D gene (6 bases). The sequencing sample was made of peripheral blood. The receptor's source is a man aged 60 to 69 with active COVID-19. The CDR3 loop reads CASSQEPGGGWEKLFF. CDR3 nucleotides: TGCGCCAGCAGCCAAGAGCCGGGGGGCGGTTGGGAAAAACTGTTTTTT.